This TCR beta chain was retrieved from a study of glioma-infiltrating T cells after dendritic cell vaccination. Study-level background: Three intradermal dendritic cell vaccine injections were given every two weeks. Study conclusions and caveats: Higher pretreatment TIL content predicted longer progression-free time and survival.

Primers: 60 V beta forward and 13 J beta reverse. The data were produced by immunoSEQ multiplex PCR, yet TCRdb's version contains in-frame clones alone and is incomplete. The sample records around 90,000 clones, approximately 78% being singletons. Time point meaning: after dendritic cell vaccination, including at tumor progression/relapse. Before vaccination, two weeks after the third vaccination, and at progression, PBMC were collected. Germline-derived CDR1 and CDR2 are MNHEY and SVGAGI. The CDR3 length is 15 residues. J was trimmed by 3 bases and V by 4 bases; bases with no gene match: 6. This clone was seen once. Its antigen is unidentified.

This chain uses TRBV6-5 with TRBJ2-7, with 10 bases identical to TRBD1. The sequence was obtained from a human donor with glioblastoma. The sequenced sample was blood, obtained after dendritic cell vaccination. The CDR3 loop reads CASSFRDRGYYEQYF. The DNA of the CDR3 is TGTGCCAGCAGTTTCCGGGACAGGGGCTACTACGAGCAGTACTTC.